The 11 T cell receptor beta chains presented below share a single source sample, sequenced in a study of OX40 agonist ivuxolimab in advanced cancers. Sequencing used immunoSEQ multiplex PCR; TCRdb keeps in-frame clones, though not all of them. Of 55,000 to 85,000 clones in the sample, about four fifths were seen once. This sample comprised CD4+ or CD8+ T cells sorted from blood, obtained in a trial of the OX40 agonist ivuxolimab. The receptor set was obtained from an adult with an advanced solid tumor such as melanoma, head and neck, liver or kidney cancer.

With respect to this clone: The sample has other DNA sequences that encode this CDR3 too. The gene calls are TRBV4-2 and TRBJ2-3; 8 bases align to TRBD2. The CDR3 is 16 amino acids. Germline V gene sequence: CDR1 LGHNA, CDR2 YNFKEQ. The trim removed 1 base at V and 1 base at J, leaving 4 bases unmatched. The CDR3 here is CASSQGSGGGTDTQYF. The CDR3 nucleotides are TGTGCCAGCAGCCAAGGCTCGGGGGGGGGCACAGATACGCAGTATTTT.

The V call is TRBV6-5, the J call TRBJ1-4; D gene uncertain. CDR3 length: 14 residues. Germline V gene lookup returns CDR1 MNHEY and CDR2 SVGAGI. The ends were cut back, 6 bases at V and 7 bases at J, with 15 bases in the middle. CDR3 protein: CASRLNPWGEKLFF. The CDR3 bases are TGTGCCAGCAGGCTTAATCCGTGGGGTGAAAAACTGTTTTTT.

The rearrangement links TRBV28 to TRBJ1-3, with no clear D. Germline lookup yields CDR1 MDHEN and CDR2 SYDVKM. Trimming removed 5 bases at V and 0 bases at J, with 14 bases between. The length of the CDR3 is 16 residues. CDR3 residues: CASSTPTSFSGNTIYF. The CDR3 nucleotides are TGTGCCAGCAGTACTCCGACAAGTTTCTCTGGAAACACCATATATTTT.

The rearrangement uses TRBV6-6 and TRBJ2-1; weak D call: TRBD2 (6 bases). V was trimmed by 7 bases and J by 3 bases, leaving 13 bases between them. The CDR3 covers 14 residues. Germline V gene data show CDR1 as MNHNY and CDR2 as SVGAGI (reference sequence). This chain's CDR3 is CASNKGGDYNEQFF. The CDR3, as DNA: TGTGCCAGCAATAAAGGCGGGGACTACAATGAGCAGTTCTTC.

This clone appeared a few times. V usage is TRBV11-3 and J usage is TRBJ2-6; D gene ambiguous. Germline CDR1 is SGHNT and CDR2 is YENEEA. V lost 5 bases and J lost 5, with 7 bases in between. This CDR3 contains 13 residues. CDR3 nucleotide sequence: TGTGCCAGCAGCCGGTCAAGGGCCAACGTCCTGACTTTC. Amino acid sequence: CASSRSRANVLTF.

This sequence joins TRBV5-1 and TRBJ2-7; no clear D gene. V lost 3 bases to trimming and J lost 4 bases, with 14 bases between them. The CDR3 runs 14 residues. Germline CDR1 SGHRS, CDR2 YFSETQ. The CDR3 protein is CASSSLRDRYEQYF. The DNA for the CDR3 is TGCGCCAGCAGCTCTCTTCGTGATAGGTACGAGCAGTACTTC.

The chain has TRBV5-4 and TRBJ2-1; TRBD1 matches 8 bases. From germline, CDR1 is SGHNT and CDR2 YYREEE (reference sequence). The length of the CDR3 is 15 residues. V dropped 4 bases and J dropped 8; count of bases not matched to a gene: 11. For the CDR3, the DNA is TGTGCCAGCAGCCAGGGACAGGAGCAAACCTATGAGCAGTTCTTC. The encoded protein is CASSQGQEQTYEQFF.

The chain has TRBV9 and TRBJ2-1, with 7 bases aligning to TRBD1. This CDR3 comprises 13 residues. Germline-derived CDR1 and CDR2 are SGDLS and YYNGEE. V dropped 4 bases and J dropped 8; count of bases not matched to a gene: 6. The CDR3 nucleotides are TGTGCCAGCAGCATCATCGACAGGGATGAGCAGTTCTTC. It encodes CASSIIDRDEQFF.

The chain joins TRBV15 to TRBJ1-3, with D unclear. CDR1 and CDR2 from the germline V gene are LNHNV and YYDKDF (reference sequence). Trimming left V 0 bases short and J 2 bases short, with 11 bases between. The CDR3 is made up of 16 amino acids. Written as DNA, the CDR3 is TGTGCCACCAGCAGAGATAATAGTGGGGCTGGAAACACCATATATTTT. Residues: CATSRDNSGAGNTIYF.

This clone was counted between two and nine times. J is TRBJ1-2 and V is TRBV4-2; TRBD1 might be the D (6 bases). Deletions cut 3 bases from V and 0 bases from J, with 20 bases between. The CDR3 sequence is 18 residues long. The V gene's germline CDR1 is LGHNA and CDR2 YNFKEQ. The CDR3 protein is CASSHGPIGGQSNYGYTF. The CDR3 DNA sequence: TGTGCCAGCAGCCACGGACCAATAGGGGGGCAGTCTAACTATGGCTACACCTTC.

This chain connects TRBV21-1 to TRBJ2-1; the tabulated D call, TRBD1, remains unverified against the DNA. TRBV21-1 constitutes a pseudogene. This CDR3 contains 14 residues. The CDR3 DNA sequence: TGTGCCAGCAGCAAAGGGACAATGTCGCCAACCCAGTTCTTC. Its translation: CASSKGTMSPTQFF.